This is a list of T cell receptor beta chains from one sample in a study of T cells in localized non-small cell lung cancer. Repertoires were generated with immunoSEQ multiplex PCR, while TCRdb's copy carries only in-frame clones and drops some. The repertoire holds about 20,000 clones, with roughly four fifths as singletons. This material consisted of peripheral blood, taken before any cancer treatment. The receptors come from a man aged 35 to 69 with stage I lung adenocarcinoma. The CDR3 runs from the conserved cysteine through the conserved F or W. A D gene is named only where the DNA matches it firmly. For some rows the clone size is stated as once, few or many, or as a class when expanded; others skip it.

cdr3_length,v_call,clone_size,j_call,d_call,cdr3_nt,cdr3_aa
15,TRBV27,-,TRBJ2-1,-,TGTGCCAGCAGTTTGGGCGGGGGCCTTTACAATGAGCAGTTCTTC,CASSLGGGLYNEQFF
15,TRBV4-2,-,TRBJ2-7,-,TGTGCCAGCAGCCAAGATATGGGGACACCCTACGAGCAGTACTTC,CASSQDMGTPYEQYF
14,TRBV19,-,TRBJ1-1,TRBD1,TGTGCCAGTAGGGAGACAGGGGTGAGGACTGAAGCTTTCTTT,CASRETGVRTEAFF
17,TRBV9,-,TRBJ2-3,TRBD2,TGTGCCAGCACAGGGACTAGCGGGGGGGCTAGCACAGATACGCAGTATTTT,CASTGTSGGASTDTQYF
18,TRBV2,once,TRBJ2-2,TRBD2,TGTGCCAGCAGTGAGCGTGCGGGAGTTCGGGGCAAGAACGGGGAGCTGTTTTTT,CASSERAGVRGKNGELFF
10,TRBV6-1,few,TRBJ1-1,-,TGTGCCAGCAGGTCGACTGAAGCTTTCTTT,CASRSTEAFF
13,TRBV9,-,TRBJ2-7,TRBD1,TGTGCCAGCAGCGTAGAGGGACAGTACGAGCAGTACTTC,CASSVEGQYEQYF
14,TRBV7-8,-,TRBJ2-2,-,TGTGCCAGCAGGGTCGGCGGCTACACCGGGGAGCTGTTTTTT,CASRVGGYTGELFF
15,TRBV6-5,-,TRBJ2-6,-,TGTGCCAGCAGTTTCGATGGCTCTGGGGCCAACGTCCTGACTTTC,CASSFDGSGANVLTF
15,TRBV13,few,TRBJ2-7,TRBD1,TGTGCCAGCAGCTTAGGGACAGGGGTCTCCTACGAGCAGTACTTC,CASSLGTGVSYEQYF
16,TRBV5-4,-,TRBJ1-6,-,TGTGCCAGCAGCTACAGGGCAGGCTCCTATAATTCACCCCTCCACTTT,CASSYRAGSYNSPLHF
14,TRBV11-2,-,TRBJ2-7,-,TGTGCCAGCAGCTTAAATCCAGGGATCTACGAGCAGTACTTC,CASSLNPGIYEQYF
13,TRBV2,-,TRBJ2-7,-,TGTGCCAGCAGGGGACCGTTAGTTCGCGAGCAGTACTTC,CASRGPLVREQYF
17,TRBV4-1,-,TRBJ1-2,-,TGCGCCAGCAGGCCGTACCCCCTACAGGGACGGCCCTATGGCTACACCTTC,CASRPYPLQGRPYGYTF
16,TRBV19,-,TRBJ2-3,TRBD2,TGTGCCAGTAGTATAGTTAGCGGGGGGGCGTCTGATACGCAGTATTTT,CASSIVSGGASDTQYF
12,TRBV19,once,TRBJ1-1,TRBD1,TGTGCCATACGGACAGGGCCCTCCGAAGCTTTCTTT,CAIRTGPSEAFF
14,TRBV6-6,-,TRBJ2-2,TRBD2,TGTGCCAGCTGTTGGCGGGAGGAGGTCGGGGAGCTGTTTTTT,CASCWREEVGELFF
20,TRBV10-3,-,TRBJ2-3,TRBD2,TGTGCCATCAGTGAGTCTGCTACCAACCTACGGGGGGACTACACAGATACGCAGTATTTT,CAISESATNLRGDYTDTQYF
16,TRBV7-6,-,TRBJ2-3,TRBD2,TGTGCCAGCAGCTTAGTTAGCGGGAGTGGCACAGATACGCAGTATTTT,CASSLVSGSGTDTQYF
12,TRBV25-1,-,TRBJ2-7,TRBD2,TGTGCCAGTCAACGGGGGGGAAGGGAGCAGTACTTC,CASQRGGREQYF
14,TRBV4-1,-,TRBJ2-7,-,TGCGCCAGCAGCCAAAGCCCCGAGGCCTACGAGCAGTACTTC,CASSQSPEAYEQYF
17,TRBV28,once,TRBJ1-6,-,TGTGCCAGCAGTACGGGTGATAGCGTTAGAGGAAATTCACCCCTCCACTTT,CASSTGDSVRGNSPLHF
14,TRBV6-5,-,TRBJ2-1,-,TGTGCCAGCAGTTACCACGGGAGAAATAATGAGCAGTTCTTC,CASSYHGRNNEQFF
14,TRBV19,few,TRBJ1-2,TRBD1,TGTGCCAGTAGTAGGGGGACAGGGAACTATGGCTACACCTTC,CASSRGTGNYGYTF
14,TRBV5-1,-,TRBJ2-3,-,TGCGCCAGCCGACATGACGGGACGGCAGATACGCAGTATTTT,CASRHDGTADTQYF
14,TRBV6-5,few,TRBJ1-3,-,TGTGCCAGCCGAGCAACAGGGTTGGGAAACACCATATATTTT,CASRATGLGNTIYF
19,TRBV11-2,-,TRBJ1-3,-,TGTGCCAGCAGCCCCGAGCCAGGGTCGGGGCCCTTCTCTGGAAACACCATATATTTT,CASSPEPGSGPFSGNTIYF
17,TRBV5-8,-,TRBJ2-3,TRBD2,TGTGCCAGCAGCTTGGGGCTGGGACTAGACGGGACAGATACGCAGTATTTT,CASSLGLGLDGTDTQYF
13,TRBV5-6,few,TRBJ1-1,-,TGTGCCAGCAGCTTGGGGCGGTACGCTGAAGCTTTCTTT,CASSLGRYAEAFF
16,TRBV6-1,-,TRBJ2-1,TRBD2,TGTGCCAGCAGTGAATTTGGCGGGAGTCCCTACAATGAGCAGTTCTTC,CASSEFGGSPYNEQFF
12,TRBV6-6,-,TRBJ2-5,-,TGTGCCAGCAGTACCTTCCAAGAGACCCAGTACTTC,CASSTFQETQYF
15,TRBV27,-,TRBJ1-2,TRBD1,TGTGCCAGCAGTCGCGGACAGGGGGGGAACTATGGCTACACCTTC,CASSRGQGGNYGYTF
16,TRBV2,-,TRBJ2-2,-,TGTGCCAGCAGGACCGGGACGGTAGACGGGAGCGGGGAGCTGTTTTTT,CASRTGTVDGSGELFF
17,TRBV15,-,TRBJ1-5,TRBD1,TGTGCCACCAGCAGAAGGCTTTTGGACAGGGGCAATCAGCCCCAGCATTTT,CATSRRLLDRGNQPQHF
15,TRBV28,once,TRBJ2-3,-,TGTGCCAGCAAAACAGGGACCCTTAGCACAGATACGCAGTATTTT,CASKTGTLSTDTQYF
15,TRBV9,-,TRBJ2-1,TRBD1,TGTGCCAGCAGCGTAGAGGGACAGACCTACAATGAGCAGTTCTTC,CASSVEGQTYNEQFF
15,TRBV9,-,TRBJ2-1,-,TGTGCCAGCAGCGTAGCAGGAGCTAATTACGATGAGCAGTTCTTC,CASSVAGANYDEQFF
13,TRBV4-1,-,TRBJ2-3,-,TGCGCCAGCAGCCAAGGGGGGCCAGATACGCAGTATTTT,CASSQGGPDTQYF
16,TRBV5-5,-,TRBJ2-1,TRBD2,TGTGCCAGCGTATTCTCTAGCGGGAGTAGTAAGGATGAGCAGTTCTTC,CASVFSSGSSKDEQFF
16,TRBV12-5,-,TRBJ2-1,TRBD2,TGTGCTAGTGGTTTGGGGCTAGCGGGGGCCCAGGATGAGCAGTTCTTC,CASGLGLAGAQDEQFF
14,TRBV9,-,TRBJ2-5,-,TGTGCCAGCAGCGTAGAAGCTTTGCAGGAGACCCAGTACTTC,CASSVEALQETQYF
13,TRBV10-3,-,TRBJ2-7,-,TGTGCCATCAGCTCCGGAGCAGCGACCGAGCAGTACTTC,CAISSGAATEQYF
16,TRBV7-2,-,TRBJ2-3,-,TGTGCCAGCAGCTCCGGAGCGGCCCGTAGCACAGATACGCAGTATTTT,CASSSGAARSTDTQYF
14,TRBV29-1,-,TRBJ1-2,TRBD1,TGCAGCGTGCCAACAGGGGAAGTCTTATATGGCTACACCTTC,CSVPTGEVLYGYTF
13,TRBV18,-,TRBJ2-3,-,TGTGCCAGCTCACTAAGACCCCCAGATACGCAGTATTTT,CASSLRPPDTQYF
13,TRBV11-2,few,TRBJ1-6,-,TGTGCCAGCAGCCGAGACGATAATTCACCCCTCCACTTT,CASSRDDNSPLHF
15,TRBV29-1,once,TRBJ2-6,-,TGCAGCGTTGAAGATCAGGCTGCTGGGGCCAACGTCCTGACTTTC,CSVEDQAAGANVLTF
13,TRBV14,-,TRBJ1-2,-,TGTGCCAGCAGCCAGAACCCCACGGAGGGCTACACCTTC,CASSQNPTEGYTF
13,TRBV10-3,-,TRBJ2-1,-,TGTGCCACGATGGGGAGCTCCTACAATGAGCAGTTCTTC,CATMGSSYNEQFF
16,TRBV6-5,-,TRBJ1-2,-,TGTGCCAGCAGTTCTAGGACAGAAAGACCTTACTATGGCTACACCTTC,CASSSRTERPYYGYTF
15,TRBV5-6,-,TRBJ1-1,TRBD1,TGTGCCAGCAGACGACAGGGGAACATGAACACTGAAGCTTTCTTT,CASRRQGNMNTEAFF
12,TRBV15,-,TRBJ2-5,-,TGTGCCACCAGCTTTGGACAGGAGACCCAGTACTTC,CATSFGQETQYF
16,TRBV10-3,-,TRBJ1-2,TRBD1,TGTGCCATCAGTGAGCCCTCCGGGACAGGGGGCCGAGGCTACACCTTC,CAISEPSGTGGRGYTF
15,TRBV28,-,TRBJ2-3,TRBD2,TGTGCCAGCAGGGGACTAGCGTTAATTGGAGATACGCAGTATTTT,CASRGLALIGDTQYF
19,TRBV14,-,TRBJ2-3,TRBD2,TGTGCCAGCAGCCACAAGGGAACGGGGGGTCGCCGGGGAACAGATACGCAGTATTTT,CASSHKGTGGRRGTDTQYF
15,TRBV6-4,-,TRBJ2-1,TRBD2,TGTGCCAGCAGTGAACGTAGCGGGAGGGCCAATGAGCAGTTCTTC,CASSERSGRANEQFF